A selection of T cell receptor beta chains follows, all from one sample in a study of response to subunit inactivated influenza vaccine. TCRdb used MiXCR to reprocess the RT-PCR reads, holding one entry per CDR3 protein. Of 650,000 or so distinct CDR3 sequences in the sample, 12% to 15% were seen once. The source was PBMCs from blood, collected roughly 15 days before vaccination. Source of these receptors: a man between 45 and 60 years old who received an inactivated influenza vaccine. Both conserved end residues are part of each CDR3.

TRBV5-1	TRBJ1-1	CASSLGSTTSEAFF
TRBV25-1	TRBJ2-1	CASWDRGHGNEQFF
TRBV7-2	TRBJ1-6	CASSIQGSGSPLHF
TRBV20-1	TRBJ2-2	CSASSGVRANTGELFF
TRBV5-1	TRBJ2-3	CASSQDSVSTDTQYF
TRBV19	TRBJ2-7	CASSLSAGGANPYEQYF
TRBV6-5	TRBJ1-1	CASSFSGRQTFF
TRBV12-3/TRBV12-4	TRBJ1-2	CASSLGPRNYGYTF
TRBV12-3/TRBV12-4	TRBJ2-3	CASTPPGLLYTQYF
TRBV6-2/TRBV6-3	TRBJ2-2	CASSRLPRRDTGELFF
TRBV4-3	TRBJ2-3	CASSRKPGGGGDTQYF
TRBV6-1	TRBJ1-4	CASSGTSTNEKLFF
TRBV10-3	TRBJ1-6	CANPRVGDSPLHF
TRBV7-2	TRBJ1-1	CASSLVSGGAGTEAFF
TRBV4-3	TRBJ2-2	CASKRLAGGDTGELFF
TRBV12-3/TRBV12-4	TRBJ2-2	CASSLIWQGKTGELFF
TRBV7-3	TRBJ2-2	CASSGLAGGTGTGELFF
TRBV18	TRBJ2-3	CASSPTLDTQYF
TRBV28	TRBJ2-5	CAVTGIGETQYF
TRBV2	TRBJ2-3	CASSVSGRGTDTQYF
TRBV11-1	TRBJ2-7	CASSLVVLAGPRSSYEQYF
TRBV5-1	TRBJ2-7	CASSSGLAVFHTSYEQYF
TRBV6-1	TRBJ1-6	CASSDGGSYNSPLHF
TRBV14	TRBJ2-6	CASSQGWESGANVLTF
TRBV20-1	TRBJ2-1	CSARDYSFKYNEQFF
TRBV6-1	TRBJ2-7	CASTLQGTHEQYF
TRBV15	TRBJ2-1	CATSTVRGYNEQFF
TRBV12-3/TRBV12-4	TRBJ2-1	CASRRPANEQFF
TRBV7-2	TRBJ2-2	CASSLSTLVPGELFF
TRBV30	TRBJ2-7	CAWSPNYRAEQYF
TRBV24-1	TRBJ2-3	CATSDDYTDTQYF
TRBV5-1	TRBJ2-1	CASSRLANEQFF
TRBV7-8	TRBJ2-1	CASSSGLAGAIEQFF
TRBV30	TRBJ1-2	CAWRAGTGSGYTF
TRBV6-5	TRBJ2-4	CASSYRPGVAKNIQYF
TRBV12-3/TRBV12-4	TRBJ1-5	CASSQGVGTIEPQHF
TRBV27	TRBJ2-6	CASSFNGASGANVLTF
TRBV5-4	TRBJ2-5	CASSWGTAKETQYF
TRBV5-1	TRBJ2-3	CASSFTAGLTDTQYF
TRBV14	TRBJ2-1	CASSQEKGGLRYNEQFF
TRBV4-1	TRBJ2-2	CASSQEPPGAGTGELFF
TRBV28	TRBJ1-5	CASRTGDFSNQPQHF
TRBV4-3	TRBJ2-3	CASSQDQRGTQYF